This TCR beta chain is from a study of T cells in Graves' hyperthyroidism and ophthalmopathy. This clonotype has a count of ten or more. The antigen remains unidentified. For Graves' hyperthyroidism to be stable, ophthalmopathy could not progress within 18 months. Subjects aged 18 to 65 presented with newly diagnosed hyperthyroidism of less than 2 months' duration. From RNA transcripts, TCR beta CDR3 regions were amplified. First-round RT-PCR targeting the TCR CDR3 was performed with the HTBI primer set. MiXCR was run by TCRdb on the multiplex PCR reads, yielding one entry per CDR3 protein. The sample lists about 620,000 distinct CDR3 sequences, under 20% occurring once. The CDR3 loop spans 14 amino acids. Germline V gives CDR1 MNHEY, CDR2 SVGEGT. Trimming removed 3 bases at V and 5 bases at J, with 12 bases between. Study outcomes and limitations: The model made its ophthalmopathy prediction, and onset followed a median around six months later.

The sample taken for sequencing was blood. The rearrangement uses TRBV6-2 or TRBV6-3 and TRBJ2-3; D gene ambiguous. This clonotype was obtained from a woman in her thirties with Graves' hyperthyroidism. The CDR3 sequence is CASSYARGGDTQYF. The CDR3 region has the DNA TGTGCCAGCAGTTATGCGCGCGGCGGAGATACGCAGTATTTT.